A single sample is the source of the 18 T cell receptor beta chains below, sequenced in a study of blood T cell repertoires in COVID-19. Generated by immunoSEQ multiplex PCR, the TCRdb table keeps only in-frame clones and is missing some. There are about 94,000 clones in the sample; about 86% occur only once, and 6.3% lies in the top ten. Input material: peripheral blood. These receptors were collected from a man between 60 and 70 years old with acute or convalescent COVID-19.

The V gene is TRBV5-1, the J gene TRBJ2-1; 9 positions match TRBD2. The CDR3 has 16 amino acids. V shed 4 bases, J shed 5 bases, and the junction held 10 bases outside the gene matches. Germline loops: CDR1 SGHRS, CDR2 YFSETQ. The CDR3 reads CASSTAAGGPNNEQFF. Written as DNA, the CDR3 is TGCGCCAGCAGCACTGCAGCGGGGGGTCCCAACAATGAGCAGTTCTTC.

V gene TRBV21-1 combines with J gene TRBJ2-5; TRBD2 is the table's D call and was not checked against the DNA. TRBV21-1 is deemed a pseudogene. The CDR3 spans 17 residues. The chain's CDR3 is CASSPAGPGGLGETQYF. The CDR3 DNA reads TGTGCCAGCAGCCCCGCGGGGCCGGGGGGGTTGGGAGAGACCCAGTACTTC.

The DNA for the CDR3 is TGTGCCAGTAGTGACGCAACAGGGGTGGATGAGCAGTTCTTC. Its protein product is CASSDATGVDEQFF. The chain links TRBV19 to TRBJ2-1; TRBD1 matches at 7 bases. The CDR3 consists of 14 residues. The germline CDR1 and CDR2 sequences are LNHDA and SQIVND (reference sequence). The J segment lost 8 bases and the V segment lost 5 bases, leaving 9 bases of the junction unmatched.

The CDR3 region has the DNA TGTGCCAGTAGTGAGGGGGTCTGGAACTATGGCTACACCTTC. Its protein is CASSEGVWNYGYTF. V and J are TRBV19 and TRBJ1-2; weak D call: TRBD1 (6 bases). The V end was cut by 5 bases, the J end by 2 bases, with 12 bases between. CDR3 size: 14 residues. Looked up from germline, CDR1 is LNHDA and CDR2 is SQIVND (reference sequence).

The chain recombines TRBV12-5 with TRBJ2-7; D is possibly TRBD1 (5 bases). The CDR3 covers 12 residues. Germline V gene sequence: CDR1 LGHNT, CDR2 FRNRAP. The ends were cut back, 5 bases at V and 3 bases at J, with 8 bases in the middle. CDR3 bases: TGTGCTAGTGGTACCAGGGTCTACGAGCAGTACTTC. Translation gives CASGTRVYEQYF.

The rearrangement joins TRBV11-1 to TRBJ1-4; D is ambiguous. CDR3 length: 15 amino acids. CDR1 and CDR2 from the germline V gene are SGHAT and FQDESV (reference sequence). V lost 3 bases and J 0 bases, leaving 8 bases between the germline ends. DNA of the CDR3: TGTGCCAGCAGCTTGAGCGCGCCAACTAATGAAAAACTGTTTTTT. As protein: CASSLSAPTNEKLFF.

The CDR3 reads CASSQDGQPHQPQHF. As DNA, the CDR3 is TGCGCCAGCAGCCAAGATGGGCAGCCTCATCAGCCCCAGCATTTT. The chain joins TRBV4-1 to TRBJ1-5, with unresolved D. Germline CDR1 reads MGHRA; CDR2 reads YSYEKL. The CDR3 totals 15 residues. Trimming removed 0 bases at V and 5 bases at J, with 11 bases between.

As DNA, the CDR3 is TGTGCCACCAGCAGAGATCAAACAGGAGAACGTTATGGCTACACCTTC. Residues: CATSRDQTGERYGYTF. The rearrangement joins TRBV15 to TRBJ1-2; D possibly corresponds to TRBD1 (5 bases). V was trimmed by 0 bases and J by 5 bases, leaving 16 bases between them. Germline V CDR1 and CDR2: LNHNV, YYDKDF (reference sequence). The CDR3 sequence is 16 residues long.

This clone was picked up one time. This chain links TRBV24-1 with TRBJ2-5, with 8 bases lining up with TRBD1. Germline CDR1 reads KGHDR; CDR2 reads SFDVKD. This CDR3 has 14 residues. With V trimmed by 4 bases and J by 5 bases, 5 bases remained unmatched. CDR3 amino acids: CATSDPTGGETQYF. CDR3 bases: TGTGCCACCAGTGACCCCACAGGGGGGGAGACCCAGTACTTC.

V gene TRBV12-3 or TRBV12-4 combines with J gene TRBJ1-1; D remains unclear. The CDR3 is made up of 12 amino acids. Trimming pared 6 bases from V and 1 base from J, leaving 6 bases between. The CDR3 sequence is CASSAGNTEAFF. In DNA, the CDR3 is TGTGCCAGCAGCGCCGGGAACACTGAAGCTTTCTTT.

The V call is TRBV10-1, the J call TRBJ2-1, with D hard to call. CDR1 and CDR2 (germline): WNHNN, SYGVQD (reference sequence). The CDR3 totals 12 residues. Trimming removed 5 bases from V and 9 bases from J, with 11 bases in between. CDR3 nucleotides: TGCGCCAGCAGTTACGGGTCCAGTGAGCAGTTCTTC. This encodes CASSYGSSEQFF.

The chain combines TRBV19 with TRBJ1-4, with 7 bases aligning to TRBD1. V gave up 4 bases and J gave up 5 bases; unmatched junction bases: 7. Germline-derived CDR1 and CDR2 are LNHDA and SQIVND (reference sequence). The CDR3 consists of 15 residues. The CDR3 loop is CASSKGGRGNEKLFF. The CDR3 DNA reads TGTGCCAGTAGTAAAGGGGGCAGGGGGAATGAAAAACTGTTTTTT.

The chain is built from TRBV4-1 and TRBJ1-1; a weak D match, TRBD1 (5 bases). CDR3 length equals 14 residues. V was cut by 2 bases and J by 11 bases, with 18 bases left in between. Germline assignment: CDR1 MGHRA and CDR2 YSYEKL. The CDR3 loop is CASSQTNIGAWAFF. The CDR3 bases are TGCGCCAGCAGCCAAACGAATATAGGGGCGTGGGCTTTCTTT.

V is TRBV4-3 and J is TRBJ1-2, with a weak D call TRBD1 (6 bases). The CDR3 has 15 residues. V lost 3 bases, J lost 2 bases, and 13 bases lay in between. In germline, CDR1 is LGHNA, CDR2 YSLEER. Here the CDR3 DNA reads TGCGCCAGCAGCCAGGCGGACAGATCGAACTATGGCTACACCTTC. Amino acid sequence: CASSQADRSNYGYTF.

The chain has TRBV27 and TRBJ1-2; tentative D call: TRBD1 (6 bases). CDR3 length equals 15 residues. Germline-derived CDR1 and CDR2 are MNHEY and SMNVEV (reference sequence). V lost 6 bases and J lost 3, with 17 bases in between. The chain's CDR3 is CASSLGGPSHYGYTF. The CDR3 region has the DNA TGTGCCAGCAGCCTCGGGGGGCCCAGTCACTATGGCTACACCTTC.

The chain links TRBV9 to TRBJ1-2, with TRBD1 matching 7 bases. The CDR3 contains 13 residues. Unmatched junction bases numbered 7, after V lost 5 bases and J lost 6 bases. Germline V lookup: CDR1 SGDLS, CDR2 YYNGEE. The CDR3: CASSFTGVDGYTF. For the CDR3, the DNA is TGTGCCAGCAGTTTCACAGGGGTAGATGGCTACACCTTC.

The genes are TRBV30 and TRBJ1-2; 8 bases map to TRBD1. V trimming: 4 bases; J trimming: 2 bases; junction bases outside the gene matches: 9. Germline CDR1 GTSNPN, CDR2 SVGIG (reference sequence). The CDR3 is 15 amino acids. CDR3 region: CAWTTMAGGNYGYTF. As DNA, the CDR3 is TGTGCCTGGACCACGATGGCAGGGGGCAACTATGGCTACACCTTC.

The V gene is TRBV9, the J gene TRBJ1-1; no reliable D call. CDR1 and CDR2 from the germline V gene are SGDLS and YYNGEE. The CDR3 totals 14 residues. Between the trimmed V and J ends, which lost 7 bases and 0 bases, there was a span of 13 bases. This CDR3 is CASAQDTLNTEAFF. CDR3 nucleotide sequence: TGTGCCAGCGCCCAAGACACCTTGAACACTGAAGCTTTCTTT.